This TCR beta chain was documented in a study of Ad26.COV2.S vaccination and SARS-CoV-2 variants. Here immunoSEQ multiplex PCR was the method, and the copy in TCRdb shows in-frame clones only, minus some. The sample has hundreds of thousands of clones, 75% to 90% seen once. Trimming cost V 3 bases and J 3 bases; bases outside gene matches: 6. The CDR3 sequence is 17 residues long. CDR1 KGHSH and CDR2 LQKENI come from the germline V gene. Treatment reported: around 19 received Ad26.COV2.S at low or high dose, single or two shots; about 5 received placebo; per-sample allocation not given. All samples were drawn on day 63, counting from the first vaccine or placebo injection. Whoever gave the sample was an adult aged 18-55 years in Boston. This clone has only a few counts. Within the sample, other DNA sequences also encode this same CDR3.

The clonotype comes from a person between 18 and 65 years old who received the Ad26.COV2.S COVID-19 vaccine or a placebo. Here the sequenced sample was peripheral blood, taken in a trial of Ad26.COV2.S vaccine versus placebo. The V call is TRBV18, the J call TRBJ1-5, with 12 bases lining up with TRBD1. Here the CDR3 reads CASSPGTGGRSNQPQHF. The DNA of the CDR3 is TGTGCCAGCTCACCGGGGACAGGGGGCCGGTCCAATCAGCCCCAGCATTTT.